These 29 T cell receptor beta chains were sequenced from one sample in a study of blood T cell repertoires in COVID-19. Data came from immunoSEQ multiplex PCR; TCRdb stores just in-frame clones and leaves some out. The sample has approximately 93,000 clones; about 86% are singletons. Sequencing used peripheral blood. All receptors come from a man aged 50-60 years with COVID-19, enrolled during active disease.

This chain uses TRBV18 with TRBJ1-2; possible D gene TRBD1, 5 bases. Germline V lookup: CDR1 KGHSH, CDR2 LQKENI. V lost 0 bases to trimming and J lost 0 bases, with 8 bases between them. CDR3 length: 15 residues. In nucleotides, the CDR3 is TGTGCCAGCTCACCACCAATGACAGCTAACTATGGCTACACCTTC. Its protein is CASSPPMTANYGYTF.

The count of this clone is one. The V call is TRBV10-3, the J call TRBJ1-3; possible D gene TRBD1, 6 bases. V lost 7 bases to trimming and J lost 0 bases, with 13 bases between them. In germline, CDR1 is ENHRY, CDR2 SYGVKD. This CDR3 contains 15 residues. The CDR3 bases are TGTGCCATCACTGCCGACAGGCTCTCTGGAAACACCATATATTTT. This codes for CAITADRLSGNTIYF.

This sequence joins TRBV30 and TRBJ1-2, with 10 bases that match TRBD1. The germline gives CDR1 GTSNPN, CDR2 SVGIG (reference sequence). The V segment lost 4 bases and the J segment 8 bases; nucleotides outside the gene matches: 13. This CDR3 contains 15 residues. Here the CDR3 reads CAWTRGTGAEGGYTF. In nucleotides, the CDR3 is TGTGCCTGGACCCGCGGGACAGGGGCGGAGGGAGGCTACACCTTC.

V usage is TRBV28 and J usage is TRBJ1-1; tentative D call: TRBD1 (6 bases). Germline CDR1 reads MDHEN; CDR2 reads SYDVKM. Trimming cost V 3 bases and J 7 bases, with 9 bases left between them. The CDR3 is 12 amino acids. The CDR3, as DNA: TGTGCCAGCAGTTTGAGGGGGAATGAAGCTTTCTTT. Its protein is CASSLRGNEAFF.

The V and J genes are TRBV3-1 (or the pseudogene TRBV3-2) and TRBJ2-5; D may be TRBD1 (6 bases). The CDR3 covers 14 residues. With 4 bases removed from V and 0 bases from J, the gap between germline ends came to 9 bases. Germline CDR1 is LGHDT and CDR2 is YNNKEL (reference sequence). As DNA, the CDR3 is TGTGCCAGCAGCCCCCAGGGGAACCAAGAGACCCAGTACTTC. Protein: CASSPQGNQETQYF.

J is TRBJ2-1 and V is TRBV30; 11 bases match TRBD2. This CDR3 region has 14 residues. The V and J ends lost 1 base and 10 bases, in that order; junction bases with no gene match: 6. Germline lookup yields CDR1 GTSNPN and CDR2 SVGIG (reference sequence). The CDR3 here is CAWSAASGGREQFF. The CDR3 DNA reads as TGTGCCTGGAGTGCGGCTAGCGGGGGGCGCGAGCAGTTCTTC.

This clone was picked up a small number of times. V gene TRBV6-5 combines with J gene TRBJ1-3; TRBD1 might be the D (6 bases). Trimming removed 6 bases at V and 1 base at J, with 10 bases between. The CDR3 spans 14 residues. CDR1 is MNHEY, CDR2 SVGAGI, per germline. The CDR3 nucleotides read TGTGCCAGCAGCCGGACAGCTTCTGGAAACACCATATATTTT. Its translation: CASSRTASGNTIYF.

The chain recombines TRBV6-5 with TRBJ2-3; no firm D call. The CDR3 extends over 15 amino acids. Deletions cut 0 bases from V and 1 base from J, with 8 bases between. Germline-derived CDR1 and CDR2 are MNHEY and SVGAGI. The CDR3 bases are TGTGCCAGCAGTTACTCAATCGAGGGCACAGATACGCAGTATTTT. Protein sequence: CASSYSIEGTDTQYF.

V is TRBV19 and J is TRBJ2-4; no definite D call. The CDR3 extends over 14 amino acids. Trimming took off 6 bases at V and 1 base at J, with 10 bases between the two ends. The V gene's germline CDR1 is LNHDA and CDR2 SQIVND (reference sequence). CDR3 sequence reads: CASSPLQAKNIQYF. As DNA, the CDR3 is TGTGCCAGTAGCCCTTTGCAGGCCAAAAACATTCAGTACTTC. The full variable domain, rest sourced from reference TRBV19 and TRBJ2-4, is DGGITQSPKYLFRKEGQNVTLSCEQNLNHDAMYWYRQDPGQGLRLIYYSQIVNDFQKGDIAEGYSVSREKKESFPLTVTSAQKNPTAFYLCASSPLQAKNIQYFGAGTRLSVL.

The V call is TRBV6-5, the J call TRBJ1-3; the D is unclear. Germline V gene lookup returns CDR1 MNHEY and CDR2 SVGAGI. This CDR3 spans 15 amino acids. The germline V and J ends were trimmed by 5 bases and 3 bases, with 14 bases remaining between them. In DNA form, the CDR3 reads TGTGCCAGCAGTCGTGGAGAGGGAGGTGGAAACACCATATATTTT. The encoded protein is CASSRGEGGGNTIYF.

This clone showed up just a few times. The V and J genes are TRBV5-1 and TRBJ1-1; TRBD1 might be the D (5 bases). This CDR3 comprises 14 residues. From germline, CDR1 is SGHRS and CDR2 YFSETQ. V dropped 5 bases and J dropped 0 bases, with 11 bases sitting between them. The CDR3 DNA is TGCGCCAGCAGTCGGGGGGATGTGAACACTGAAGCTTTCTTT. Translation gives CASSRGDVNTEAFF.

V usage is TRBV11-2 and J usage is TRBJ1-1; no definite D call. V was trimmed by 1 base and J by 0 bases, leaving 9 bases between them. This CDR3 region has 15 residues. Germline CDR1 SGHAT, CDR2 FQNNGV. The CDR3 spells CASSLALIMNTEAFF. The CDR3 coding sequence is TGTGCCAGCAGCTTAGCCCTTATAATGAACACTGAAGCTTTCTTT.

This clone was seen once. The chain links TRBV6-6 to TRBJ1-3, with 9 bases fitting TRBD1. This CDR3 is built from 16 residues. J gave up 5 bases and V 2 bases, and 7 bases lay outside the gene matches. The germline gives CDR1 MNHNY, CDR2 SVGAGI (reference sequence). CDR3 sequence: CASSYLGDRERNTIYF. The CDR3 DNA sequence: TGTGCCAGCAGTTACCTCGGGGACAGGGAGCGAAACACCATATATTTT.

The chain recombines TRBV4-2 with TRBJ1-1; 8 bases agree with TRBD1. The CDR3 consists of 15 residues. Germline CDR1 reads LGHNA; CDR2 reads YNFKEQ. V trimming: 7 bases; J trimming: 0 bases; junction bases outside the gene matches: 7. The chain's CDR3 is CASIDRTGMNTEAFF. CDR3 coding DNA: TGTGCCAGCATCGATCGGACAGGGATGAACACTGAAGCTTTCTTT.

Here the CDR3 reads CANGVQPDTQYF. DNA of the CDR3: TGTGCCAACGGAGTCCAGCCAGATACGCAGTATTTT. V gene TRBV10-3 combines with J gene TRBJ2-3; D call uncertain. From germline, CDR1 is ENHRY and CDR2 SYGVKD. The CDR3 has 12 residues. Trimming took 10 bases from V and 4 from J, leaving 12 bases between them.

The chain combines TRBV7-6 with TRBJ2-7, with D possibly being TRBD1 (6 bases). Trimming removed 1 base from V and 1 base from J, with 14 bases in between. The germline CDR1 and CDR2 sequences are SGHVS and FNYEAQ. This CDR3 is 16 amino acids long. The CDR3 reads CASSLGPAQGSYEQYF. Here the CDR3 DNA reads TGTGCCAGCAGCTTAGGCCCGGCGCAGGGGTCCTACGAGCAGTACTTC.

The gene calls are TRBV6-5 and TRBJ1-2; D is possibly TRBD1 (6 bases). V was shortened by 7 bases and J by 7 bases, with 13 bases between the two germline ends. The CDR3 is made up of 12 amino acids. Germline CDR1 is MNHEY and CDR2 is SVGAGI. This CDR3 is CASKGESSGYTF. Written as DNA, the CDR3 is TGTGCCAGCAAGGGGGAGTCGAGTGGCTACACCTTC.

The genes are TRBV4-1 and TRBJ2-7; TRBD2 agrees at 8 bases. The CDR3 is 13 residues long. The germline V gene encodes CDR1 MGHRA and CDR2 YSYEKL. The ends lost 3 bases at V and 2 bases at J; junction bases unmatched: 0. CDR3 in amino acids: CASSQGLAYEQYF. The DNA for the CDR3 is TGCGCCAGCAGCCAGGGACTAGCCTACGAGCAGTACTTC.

The CDR3 spells CASRQRQGLNQPQHF. As DNA, the CDR3 is TGTGCCAGCAGGCAAAGACAGGGGTTGAATCAGCCCCAGCATTTT. The chain couples TRBV6-5 to TRBJ1-5; TRBD1 matches 8 bases. The CDR3 covers 15 residues. The trim removed 6 bases at V and 4 bases at J, leaving 8 bases unmatched. The germline CDR1 and CDR2 sequences are MNHEY and SVGAGI.

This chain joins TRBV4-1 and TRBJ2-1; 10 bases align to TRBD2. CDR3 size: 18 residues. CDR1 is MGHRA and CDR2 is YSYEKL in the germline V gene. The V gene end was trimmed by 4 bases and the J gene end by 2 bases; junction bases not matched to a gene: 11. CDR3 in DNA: TGCGCCAGCAGCCCCAGGGATAGCGGGGGGAGAACCTACAATGAGCAGTTCTTC. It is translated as CASSPRDSGGRTYNEQFF.

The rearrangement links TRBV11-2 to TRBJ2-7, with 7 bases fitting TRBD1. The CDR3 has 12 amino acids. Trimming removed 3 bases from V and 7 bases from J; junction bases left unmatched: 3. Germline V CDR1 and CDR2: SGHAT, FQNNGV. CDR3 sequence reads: CASSFTGVEQYF. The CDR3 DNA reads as TGTGCCAGCAGCTTTACAGGGGTTGAGCAGTACTTC.

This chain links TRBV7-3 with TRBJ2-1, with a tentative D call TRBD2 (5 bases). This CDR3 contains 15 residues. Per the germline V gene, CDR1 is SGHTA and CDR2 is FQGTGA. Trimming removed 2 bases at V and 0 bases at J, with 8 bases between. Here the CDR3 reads CASSLERSSYNEQFF. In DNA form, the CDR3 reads TGTGCCAGCAGCTTAGAGCGGAGCTCCTACAATGAGCAGTTCTTC.

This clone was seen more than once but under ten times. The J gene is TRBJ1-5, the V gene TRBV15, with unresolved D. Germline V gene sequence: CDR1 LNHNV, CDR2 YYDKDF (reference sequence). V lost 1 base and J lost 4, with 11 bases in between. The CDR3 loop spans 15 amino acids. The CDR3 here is CATSRATTRNQPQHF. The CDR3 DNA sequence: TGTGCCACCAGCAGAGCGACAACCCGAAATCAGCCCCAGCATTTT.

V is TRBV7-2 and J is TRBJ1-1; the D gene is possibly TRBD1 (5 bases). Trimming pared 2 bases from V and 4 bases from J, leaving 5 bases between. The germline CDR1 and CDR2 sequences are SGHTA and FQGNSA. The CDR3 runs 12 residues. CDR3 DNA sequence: TGTGCCAGCAGCTTAAGGGGCACTGAAGCTTTCTTT. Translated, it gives CASSLRGTEAFF.

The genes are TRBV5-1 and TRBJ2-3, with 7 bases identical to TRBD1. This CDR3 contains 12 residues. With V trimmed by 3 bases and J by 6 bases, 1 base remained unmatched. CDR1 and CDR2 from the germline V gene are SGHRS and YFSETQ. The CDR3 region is CASSSQGDTQYF. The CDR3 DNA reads TGCGCCAGCAGCTCACAGGGGGATACGCAGTATTTT.

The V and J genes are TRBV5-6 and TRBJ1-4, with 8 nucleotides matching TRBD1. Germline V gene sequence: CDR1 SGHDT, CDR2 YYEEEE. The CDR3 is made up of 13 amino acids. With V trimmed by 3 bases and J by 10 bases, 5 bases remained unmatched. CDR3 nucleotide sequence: TGTGCCAGCAGCTCGGGACAGGCCGGAAAACTGTTTTTT. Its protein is CASSSGQAGKLFF. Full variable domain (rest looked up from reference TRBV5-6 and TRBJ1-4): DAGVTQSPTHLIKTRGQQVTLRCSPKSGHDTVSWYQQALGQGPQFIFQYYEEEERQRGNFPDRFSGHQFPNYSSELNVNALLLGDSALYLCASSSGQAGKLFFGSGTQLSVL.

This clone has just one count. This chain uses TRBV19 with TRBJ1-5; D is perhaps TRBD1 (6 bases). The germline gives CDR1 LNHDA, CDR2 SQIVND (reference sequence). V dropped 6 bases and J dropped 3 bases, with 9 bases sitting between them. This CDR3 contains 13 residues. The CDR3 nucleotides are TGTGCCAGTAGCGGACAGTTCAATCAGCCCCAGCATTTT. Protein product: CASSGQFNQPQHF.

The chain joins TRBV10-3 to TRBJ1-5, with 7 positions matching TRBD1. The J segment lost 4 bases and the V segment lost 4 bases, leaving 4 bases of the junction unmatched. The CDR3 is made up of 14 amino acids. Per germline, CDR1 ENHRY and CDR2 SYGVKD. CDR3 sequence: CAISGGQTNQPQHF. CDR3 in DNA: TGTGCCATCAGTGGGGGACAGACTAATCAGCCCCAGCATTTT.

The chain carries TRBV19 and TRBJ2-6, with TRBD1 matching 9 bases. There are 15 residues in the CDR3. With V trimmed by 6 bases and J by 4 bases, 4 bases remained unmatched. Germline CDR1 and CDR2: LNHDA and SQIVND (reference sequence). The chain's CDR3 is CASRGQGTGANVLTF. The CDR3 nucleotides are TGTGCCAGTAGAGGACAGGGGACCGGGGCCAACGTCCTGACTTTC.